A selection of T cell receptor beta chains follows, all from one sample in a study of CD8 T cells in Susac syndrome. Each CDR3 protein gets one entry after TCRdb re-called the immunoSEQ multiplex PCR reads with MiXCR. The table includes about 76,000 distinct CDR3 sequences, 90% to 95% detected once. Sequenced material: CD8+ T cells from PBMCs. The receptors shown here come from a human donor with multiple sclerosis. The CDR3 runs from the conserved cysteine through the conserved F or W. Each record gives: D gene, V gene, J gene, clone size, CDR3 DNA, CDR3 protein. The D gene is left open where the match is weak. Clone size is shown for a subset of rows, as once, few, many or a class of expanded clone.

>.|TRBV5-1|TRBJ1-1|.
TGCGCCAGCAGCTTGTATGAACGGAACACTGAAGCTTTCTTT
CASSLYERNTEAFF
>.|TRBV28|TRBJ2-4|.
TGTGCCAGCAGTTTGGGGCCCAAAAACATTCAGTACTTC
CASSLGPKNIQYF
>.|TRBV9|TRBJ2-3|.
TGTGCCAGCAGCGTGGGGTTCGGCGGGCCTTTCGGAGATACGCAGTATTTT
CASSVGFGGPFGDTQYF
>.|TRBV6-5|TRBJ1-5|.
TGTGCCAGCAGTCCTCCGGGGAGGGCTAATCAGCCCCAGCATTTT
CASSPPGRANQPQHF
>.|TRBV20-1|TRBJ1-2|.
TGCAGTGCTAGAGCTGACTATGGCTACACCTTC
CSARADYGYTF
>TRBD1|TRBV7-9|TRBJ1-1|.
TGTGCCAGCAGCCCGCACAGGGGATTGAACACTGAAGCTTTCTTT
CASSPHRGLNTEAFF
>TRBD1|TRBV2|TRBJ2-7|.
TGTGCCAGCAGTGCTACAGGGGGCTTCTACGAGCAGTACTTC
CASSATGGFYEQYF
>TRBD2|TRBV29-1|TRBJ2-5|.
TGCAGCGTTGAATTGCTAGCGGGGGCCTGGGAGACCCAGTACTTC
CSVELLAGAWETQYF
>TRBD1|TRBV28|TRBJ2-1|.
TGTGCCAGTTCCCCGAGTGACAGGGGGTACAATGAGCAGTTCTTC
CASSPSDRGYNEQFF
>.|TRBV10-2|TRBJ2-7|once
TGCGCCAGCAGTGCAGGCCCGAGCTCCTACGAGCAGTACTTC
CASSAGPSSYEQYF
>.|TRBV27|TRBJ2-7|.
TGTGCCAGCAGTTTAGGAGGACAGCGGGCGTACTACGAGCAGTACTTC
CASSLGGQRAYYEQYF
>.|TRBV10-3|TRBJ1-3|.
TGTGCCATCAGTGGAGACAGCATTAGCTCTGGAAACACCATATATTTT
CAISGDSISSGNTIYF
>.|TRBV24-1|TRBJ2-1|.
TGTGCCACCAGTGACCTCAGCGGAGCGTACAATGAGCAGTTCTTC
CATSDLSGAYNEQFF
>.|TRBV9|TRBJ1-4|.
TGTGCCAGCAGCGTAGAAGGGGCCTCAAATGAAAAACTGTTTTTT
CASSVEGASNEKLFF
>TRBD2|TRBV12-3/TRBV12-4|TRBJ2-1|.
TGTGCCAGCAGTTTTTCCGGGAGGGCTCACAATGAGCAGTTCTTC
CASSFSGRAHNEQFF
>.|TRBV30|TRBJ1-2|.
TGTGCCTGGAGTGTAATTGAGGGACCCTATGGCTACACCTTC
CAWSVIEGPYGYTF
>TRBD1|TRBV24-1|TRBJ2-1|.
TGTGCCACCTGGGACAGGGGAGGCGGTGAGCAGTTCTTC
CATWDRGGGEQFF
>TRBD2|TRBV11-2|TRBJ2-7|.
TGTGCCAGCAGCTTACTTGGGACTACATTTGACGAGCAGTACTTC
CASSLLGTTFDEQYF
>.|TRBV2|TRBJ2-7|.
TGTGCCAGCACCTTCGGTAGCGGAGAATACGAGCAGTACTTC
CASTFGSGEYEQYF
>TRBD2|TRBV12-3/TRBV12-4|TRBJ2-1|.
TGTGCCAGCAGGGGACTAGCGGGAGTGACAACCTACAATGAGCAGTTCTTC
CASRGLAGVTTYNEQFF
>TRBD1|TRBV27|TRBJ2-3|.
TGTGCCAGCAGTTTCCACTTTGGGGACAGGGGGCACACAGATACGCAGTATTTT
CASSFHFGDRGHTDTQYF
>.|TRBV27|TRBJ2-6|.
TGTGCCAGCAGCCCGTCCCCCGTTGGGTCCTACTCTGGGGCCAACGTCCTGACTTTC
CASSPSPVGSYSGANVLTF
>TRBD2|TRBV7-9|TRBJ2-7|.
TGTGCCAGCAGCTTAGTAGCGGGGGACGCCTACGAGCAGTACTTC
CASSLVAGDAYEQYF
>.|TRBV4-1|TRBJ2-2|.
TGCGCCAGCAGCCCACCAACCGCGGTGGGGGCCGGGGAGCTGTTTTTT
CASSPPTAVGAGELFF
>TRBD2|TRBV27|TRBJ2-1|.
TGTGCCAGCAGTTTAGTCGGCGGGGGGGCCTACAATGAGCAGTTCTTC
CASSLVGGGAYNEQFF
>.|TRBV27|TRBJ2-1|.
TGTGCCAGCAGTCGCCTCGGGACTTTCAAAAATGAGCAGTTCTTC
CASSRLGTFKNEQFF
>.|TRBV6-6|TRBJ2-3|.
TGTGCCAGCAGTTACTCGATCCCTACAGATACGCAGTATTTT
CASSYSIPTDTQYF
>.|TRBV28|TRBJ2-7|.
TGTGCCAGCAGTACCCAAGACTCAGCTCCCCGTTACGAGCAGTACTTC
CASSTQDSAPRYEQYF
>.|TRBV25-1|TRBJ2-1|.
TGTGCCAGCAGTGAAAGGGGGCGGGAGGCGGGGTCCTACAATGAGCAGTTCTTC
CASSERGREAGSYNEQFF
>.|TRBV11-2|TRBJ2-1|.
TGTGCCAGCAACCCATCGGGAGAAGAGCAGTTCTTC
CASNPSGEEQFF
>TRBD2|TRBV10-3|TRBJ2-3|.
TGTGCCATCAGTGGAATCCGGGAGGGGGAGAGGGTCTCAGATACGCAGTATTTT
CAISGIREGERVSDTQYF
>TRBD2|TRBV27|TRBJ2-7|.
TGTGCCAGCAGTTTATTGACCCCCAGCGGGAGGGACTACGAGCAGTACTTC
CASSLLTPSGRDYEQYF
>.|TRBV18|TRBJ2-5|.
TGTGCCAGCTCACCACCAACAGGGAGGGAGGAGACCCAGTACTTC
CASSPPTGREETQYF
>.|TRBV19|TRBJ2-5|.
TGTGCCAGTAGTATGTCTAAGAGCGGACAAGAGACCCAGTACTTC
CASSMSKSGQETQYF
>.|TRBV6-2/TRBV6-3|TRBJ2-1|.
TGTGCCAGCAGTTTCCCGGGTAGGGGATGGACTGAGCAGTTCTTC
CASSFPGRGWTEQFF
>TRBD1|TRBV4-3|TRBJ2-2|.
TGCGCCAGCAACAGGGGGCTAGAGACCGGGGAGCTGTTTTTT
CASNRGLETGELFF
>TRBD1|TRBV5-1|TRBJ2-7|.
TGCGCCAGCAGCCCCTGGACAGGCCAATACGAGCAGTACTTC
CASSPWTGQYEQYF
>TRBD1|TRBV2|TRBJ1-1|once
TGTGCCAGCAGAGCCGGGACAGAGATGAACACTGAAGCTTTCTTT
CASRAGTEMNTEAFF
>TRBD1|TRBV3-1|TRBJ2-7|.
TGTGCCAGCAGCTCTTGGACAGGGCACTCCTACGAGCAGTACTTC
CASSSWTGHSYEQYF
>.|TRBV12-3/TRBV12-4|TRBJ2-1|.
TGTGCCAGCAGTTTCTGGCGGGCCAACTCCTACAATGAGCAGTTCTTC
CASSFWRANSYNEQFF